Listed below are T cell receptor beta chains from one sample, sequenced in a study of response to subunit inactivated influenza vaccine. TCRdb itself ran the RT-PCR reads through MiXCR, one entry per CDR3 protein. The table includes about 620,000 distinct CDR3 sequences, approximately 10% detected once. These records were also assigned to another study, of T cells expressing NK-cell markers.

Sequences were derived from PBMCs from blood, sampled on the day of vaccination. The receptors were gathered from a man aged 45-65 years who received an inactivated influenza vaccine. Each CDR3 is given with its conserved first and last residue.

J gene	V gene	CDR3 protein
TRBJ2-7	TRBV7-6	CASSHRDRETATEQYF
TRBJ2-2	TRBV4-3	CASSQDPRLLSNTGELFF
TRBJ2-1	TRBV20-1	CSARGLAGYNEQFF
TRBJ1-6	TRBV7-2	CASSEPGQGVSPLHF
TRBJ2-7	TRBV3-1	CASSQDPYTYEQYF
TRBJ1-1	TRBV28	CASSPVTVNTEAFF
TRBJ2-1	TRBV7-3	CASSMLAGAGNEQFF
TRBJ2-1	TRBV12-3/TRBV12-4	CASSTSGSRYLGEQFF
TRBJ2-2	TRBV20-1	CSARGGAELASDPGELFF
TRBJ1-6	TRBV12-3/TRBV12-4	CASSDRGKNSPLHF
TRBJ1-1	TRBV6-5	CASSYTSGGTEAFF
TRBJ2-3	TRBV29-1	CSVSSGRSEDTQYF
TRBJ2-3	TRBV12-3/TRBV12-4	CASSSGTFSDTQYF
TRBJ2-4	TRBV27	CASSHTGGAGRNIQYF
TRBJ1-6	TRBV28	CASSFDTNSPLHF
TRBJ2-7	TRBV27	CASSSLFDGQGAYEQYF
TRBJ2-1	TRBV12-3/TRBV12-4	CASRRAGENEQFF
TRBJ2-3	TRBV4-3	CASSLDRDPTDTQYF
TRBJ1-5	TRBV5-1	CASSLGDRNQPQHF
TRBJ2-7	TRBV20-1	CSAIPSGGLPTYEQYF
TRBJ2-4	TRBV28	CASSLPGGDIQYF
TRBJ2-7	TRBV11-2	CASSATFSELEQYF
TRBJ2-1	TRBV20-1	CSASNNEQFF
TRBJ1-1	TRBV6-5	CASSYIKLMNTEAFF
TRBJ2-7	TRBV10-3	CATGQGASYEQYF
TRBJ1-1	TRBV28	CASSFVQNTEAFF
TRBJ2-1	TRBV5-1	CASSLKAGVQGEQFF
TRBJ1-1	TRBV5-1	CASSFGQGMNTEAFF
TRBJ2-7	TRBV7-3	CASSLRRGDEQYF
TRBJ2-3	TRBV21-1	CASSKAGECTDTQYF
TRBJ2-7	TRBV10-3	CAISENEGSYEQYF
TRBJ2-7	TRBV7-2	CASSLTWIEQYF
TRBJ2-1	TRBV2	CASIQSGRQGQFF
TRBJ1-1	TRBV4-3	CASSRLLGGEAFF
TRBJ2-5	TRBV29-1	CSVVPAKLGETQYF
TRBJ2-1	TRBV9	CASSDTGWFSGHNEQFF
TRBJ1-3	TRBV27	CASSSRQFGNTIYF
TRBJ1-1	TRBV19	CASSIRDSNTEAFF
TRBJ1-2	TRBV20-1	CTSGGDLAYGYTF
TRBJ2-1	TRBV20-1	CSADRPGNEQFF
TRBJ1-3	TRBV7-2	CASSLILGTIYF
TRBJ2-3	TRBV10-2	CASSGERTVISTDTQYF
TRBJ2-5	TRBV9	CASSVSSGIQYQETQYF
TRBJ1-3	TRBV14	CASSLQGNGNTIYF
TRBJ2-7	TRBV9	CASSDRTGGGQDEQYF
TRBJ1-5	TRBV28	CASYSSGSNQPQHF
TRBJ2-5	TRBV12-3/TRBV12-4	CASSPTGTGPQETQYF
TRBJ2-3	TRBV5-1	CASSIWSGADTQYF
TRBJ2-7	TRBV18	CASSPGVRETGDEQYF
TRBJ2-7	TRBV14	CASSQVKGGEQYF
TRBJ2-4	TRBV4-3	CASSQESGGADKNIQYF
TRBJ2-1	TRBV9	CASSVRRLAGQNEQFF
TRBJ1-1	TRBV29-1	CSVGPYGAEAFF
TRBJ2-3	TRBV5-1	CASSSRDAGRGYTDTQYF
TRBJ2-7	TRBV14	CASSQDPWMGRYEQYF
TRBJ1-6	TRBV7-2	CASSLGGGTRGNSPLHF
TRBJ1-2	TRBV28	CASDNGGNGYTF
TRBJ2-3	TRBV19	CASSPTRTVGDTQYF
TRBJ2-5	TRBV9	CASSSFLTTPQETQYF
TRBJ2-7	TRBV27	CASSFVSMTGSHEQYF